The 11 T cell receptor beta chains in this list originate from one sample, sequenced in a study (dated by TCRdb to between 2015 and 2017). Library preparation used 5' RACE. The instrument was an Illumina MiSeq. Using fastp trimming at Q25 and MiXCR clonotype assembly, TCRdb reanalyzed the public sequencing data and kept in-frame beta chains. Rows are combined by CDR3 protein, so each entry shows the most common genes and DNA. The sample table records 60,000 to 65,000 distinct CDR3 sequences; 20% to 25% of these occur just once. Approximately 3% of the sample is taken by the ten largest. Input material: memory CD4+ T cells sorted from a lymph node. This specimen's cell subset or site label, per the study, means: memory CD4+ T cells, CD4+CD45RO+CD25-. The receptors were sampled from a female donor with breast cancer.

The chain is built from TRBV5-1 and TRBJ1-4; maybe TRBD1 (6 bases). CDR1 is SGHRS, CDR2 YFSETQ, per germline. This CDR3 contains 14 residues. V was cut by 1 base and J by 5 bases, with 9 bases left in between. Here the CDR3 reads CASSLNQGNEKLFF. DNA for the CDR3: TGCGCCAGCAGCTTGAACCAGGGGAATGAAAAACTGTTTTTT.

In regard to this clonotype: Since a much larger clone is just one base distant, this may be a read error. This chain uses TRBV7-3 with TRBJ2-3; 8 bases agree with TRBD1. The CDR3 runs 16 residues. The germline V gene encodes CDR1 SGHTA and CDR2 FQGTGA. With 5 bases clipped from V and 5 bases from J, the junction kept 12 bases outside the gene matches. The CDR3 loop reads CASSPGGGTLRDTQYF. The CDR3 nucleotides read TGTGCCAGCAGCCCAGGGGGCGGGACTCTGCGAGATACGCAGTATTTT.

The rearrangement links TRBV6-2 or TRBV6-3 to TRBJ2-5; D is possibly TRBD1 (5 bases). The CDR3 extends over 13 amino acids. Looked up from germline, CDR1 is MNHEY and CDR2 is SVGEGT. Trimming pared 6 bases from V and 9 bases from J, leaving 17 bases between. CDR3 protein: CASRAGSYQPQYF. CDR3 nucleotides: TGTGCCAGCAGGGCAGGGTCGTATCAGCCCCAGTACTTC.

Ten or more counts support this clonotype. The gene calls are TRBV7-2 and TRBJ2-5; no clear D. V lost 5 bases and J 4 bases, leaving 8 bases between the germline ends. Germline V gene data show CDR1 as SGHTA and CDR2 as FQGNSA. This CDR3 has 12 residues. The CDR3 DNA reads as TGTGCCAGCAGCCCCTATGCAGAGACCCAGTACTTC. It yields the protein CASSPYAETQYF.

This clonotype was picked up many times. J is TRBJ1-5 and V is TRBV29-1; D is possibly TRBD1 (6 bases). Germline V gives CDR1 SQVTM, CDR2 ANQGSEA. V was clipped by 7 bases and J by 4 bases, with 14 bases between them. CDR3 length: 13 amino acids. The CDR3 spells CSALGQPNQPQHF. CDR3 DNA: TGCAGCGCACTGGGACAACCAAATCAGCCCCAGCATTTT.

The rearrangement links TRBV12-3 or TRBV12-4 to TRBJ2-1; tentative D call: TRBD2 (6 bases). The CDR3 runs to 15 residues. The V end was cut by 3 bases, the J end by 2 bases, with 11 bases between. The CDR3 reads CASSFRRGAYNEQFF. CDR3 DNA sequence: TGTGCCAGCAGTTTTAGGCGGGGAGCCTACAATGAGCAGTTCTTC.

This clonotype was counted many times. This chain links TRBV7-6 with TRBJ2-1; 7 bases map to TRBD1. The germline gives CDR1 SGHVS, CDR2 FNYEAQ. The CDR3 covers 13 residues. Losses at the gene ends were 3 bases for V and 9 bases for J; bases not matched to a gene: 5. The CDR3 loop reads CASSLTGSGEQFF. The CDR3 DNA reads as TGTGCCAGCAGCTTGACAGGGTCGGGTGAGCAGTTCTTC.

This clonotype was recorded a few times. The chain employs TRBV7-2 and TRBJ2-1; 13 bases match TRBD2. The V and J ends lost 5 bases and 3 bases, in that order; junction bases with no gene match: 10. Germline V gives CDR1 SGHTA, CDR2 FQGNSA. The CDR3 is 18 residues long. CDR3 loop: CASSLRLAGGLRYNEQFF. In nucleotides, the CDR3 is TGTGCCAGCAGCCTTAGACTAGCGGGAGGTTTACGCTACAATGAGCAGTTCTTC.

In this sample, this clonotype turned up a few times. The chain uses TRBV6-1 and TRBJ1-5; the D gene is possibly TRBD1 (6 bases). The CDR3 has 13 amino acids. Germline lookup yields CDR1 MNHNS and CDR2 SASEGT. Trimming cost V 10 bases and J 0 bases, with 10 bases left between them. CDR3 nucleotides: TGTGCCACCCGGGGGGCTAGCAATCAGCCCCAGCATTTT. Translating gives CATRGASNQPQHF.

The rearrangement links TRBV6-6 to TRBJ1-1; the D gene is possibly TRBD1 (6 bases). The length of the CDR3 is 13 residues. Trimming removed 6 bases at V and 6 bases at J, with 14 bases between. CDR1 is MNHNY, CDR2 SVGAGI, per germline (reference sequence). The CDR3 spells CASSLGTWAEAFF. CDR3 coding DNA: TGTGCCAGCAGCCTCGGGACATGGGCTGAAGCTTTCTTT.

This chain links TRBV5-1 with TRBJ1-2; 8 bases match TRBD1. This CDR3 is 14 amino acids long. V lost 5 bases to trimming and J lost 4 bases; unmatched junction nucleotides: 7. CDR1 is SGHRS, CDR2 YFSETQ, per germline. The CDR3 DNA reads as TGCGCCAGCAGAGTTACAGGGGGTGGCTATGGCTACACCTTC. This codes for CASRVTGGGYGYTF.